The 15 T cell receptor beta chains given below trace back to one sample, sequenced in a study of identifying expanded T cells in peripheral blood (dated by TCRdb to about 2019). Receptor amplification or capture employed the immunoSEQ multiplex PCR assay. The clones in this table, taken by TCRdb from immuneACCESS, are in-frame only. Not every clone is retained; where verified, under half of the shortfall comes from an unresolved V gene, and the cause of the rest is unknown. The sample table shows 100,000 or so clones, and around nine tenths are seen once. The ten most abundant clones make up about 16% of the sample. The sample consisted of blood. The source of these receptors is a person aged 18-70 years in good health.

This sequence joins TRBV28 and TRBJ2-7, with TRBD1 matching 7 bases. This CDR3 region has 14 residues. V dropped 6 bases and J dropped 3; count of bases not matched to a gene: 8. Germline V lookup: CDR1 MDHEN, CDR2 SYDVKM. CDR3 in amino acids: CASRSTGRGYEQYF. CDR3 nucleotides: TGTGCCAGCAGATCGACAGGGCGAGGCTACGAGCAGTACTTC.

This clone was seen only once. This CDR3 reads CASSFAGQGEGYTF. CDR3 nucleotides: TGTGCCAGCAGTTTTGCGGGACAGGGGGAAGGCTACACCTTC. The chain recombines TRBV6-5 with TRBJ1-2, with TRBD1 matching over 11 bases. After removal of 4 bases from V and 8 bases from J, the junction contained 6 bases not matched to a gene. Per germline, CDR1 MNHEY and CDR2 SVGAGI. The CDR3 has 14 amino acids.

This clone was detected a few times. The chain joins TRBV12-5 to TRBJ1-2; perhaps TRBD1 as D (5 bases). With 6 bases removed from V and 7 bases from J, the gap between germline ends came to 12 bases. Germline values: CDR1 LGHNT, CDR2 FRNRAP. This CDR3 region has 12 residues. The CDR3 reads CASGIPGVGYTF. As DNA, the CDR3 is TGTGCTAGTGGGATCCCGGGGGTTGGCTACACCTTC.

The chain has TRBV5-5 and TRBJ2-1; D unresolved. The germline V and J ends were trimmed by 4 bases and 7 bases, with 6 bases remaining between them. Germline V CDR1 and CDR2: SGHKS, YYEKEE (reference sequence). CDR3 length equals 11 residues. CDR3 residues: CASSPDNEQFF. In DNA, the CDR3 is TGTGCCAGCAGCCCTGATAATGAGCAGTTCTTC.

The chain recombines TRBV6-5 with TRBJ1-2; TRBD1 matches at 7 bases. Germline V gene lookup returns CDR1 MNHEY and CDR2 SVGAGI. The CDR3 is 15 amino acids. V was clipped by 6 bases and J by 6 bases; unmatched bases: 13. CDR3 in DNA: TGTGCCAGCAGCTATCACGGACAGGAAGAGGATGGCTACACCTTC. This codes for CASSYHGQEEDGYTF.

The rearrangement joins TRBV15 to TRBJ2-1; D ambiguous. V lost 8 bases and J 3 bases, leaving 14 bases between the germline ends. The germline CDR1 and CDR2 sequences are LNHNV and YYDKDF (reference sequence). The CDR3 is 14 residues long. CDR3 DNA sequence: TGTGCCACCGTCGATGGCGGCCACTACAATGAGCAGTTCTTC. Its protein is CATVDGGHYNEQFF.

The CDR3 here is CASSYSGDRGRWAFF. The CDR3 DNA sequence: TGTGCCAGCAGTTACTCTGGGGACAGGGGGCGTTGGGCTTTCTTT. The rearrangement joins TRBV6-5 to TRBJ1-1, with 12 bases identical to TRBD1. Unmatched junction bases numbered 7, after V lost 0 bases and J lost 11 bases. This CDR3 comprises 15 residues. Germline CDR1 MNHEY, CDR2 SVGAGI.

This sequence joins TRBV2 and TRBJ2-3; D gene unclear. Germline V gene lookup returns CDR1 SNHLY and CDR2 FYNNEI. This CDR3 is built from 15 residues. Trimming took 2 bases from V and 6 from J, leaving 15 bases between them. The CDR3 here is CASSERGPPRDTQYF. In DNA, the CDR3 is TGTGCCAGCAGTGAAAGAGGCCCCCCGCGGGATACGCAGTATTTT.

The chain joins TRBV19 to TRBJ1-5, with D possibly being TRBD1 (5 bases). CDR1 and CDR2 (germline): LNHDA, SQIVND (reference sequence). Trimming took off 4 bases at V and 7 bases at J, with 20 bases between the two ends. This CDR3 spans 16 amino acids. Here the CDR3 DNA reads TGTGCCAGTAGTAACAGGCAACCTTCGCTAGGACAGCCCCAGCATTTT. Translating it yields CASSNRQPSLGQPQHF.

The rearrangement uses TRBV7-9 and TRBJ1-4, with 8 bases matching TRBD1. Looked up from germline, CDR1 is SEHNR and CDR2 is FQNEAQ (reference sequence). The CDR3 is 14 residues long. V lost 5 bases to trimming and J lost 4 bases; unmatched junction nucleotides: 3. CDR3 in amino acids: CASSPGQVNEKLFF. DNA of the CDR3: TGTGCCAGCAGCCCGGGACAGGTTAATGAAAAACTGTTTTTT.

This chain uses TRBV6-1 with TRBJ2-5, with D hard to call. CDR3 length: 15 residues. V was shortened by 2 bases and J by 5 bases, with 15 bases between the two germline ends. Per the germline V gene, CDR1 is MNHNS and CDR2 is SASEGT. The CDR3 reads CASSELRFFWETQYF. The CDR3 region has the DNA TGTGCCAGCAGTGAATTAAGGTTTTTCTGGGAGACCCAGTACTTC.

The chain links TRBV7-2 to TRBJ2-1; 12 bases are shared with TRBD2. The CDR3 runs 15 residues. The trim removed 4 bases at V and 7 bases at J, leaving 5 bases unmatched. Germline V lookup: CDR1 SGHTA, CDR2 FQGNSA. For the CDR3, the DNA is TGTGCCAGCAGCTCTAGCGGGGGGGCGAGAAATGAGCAGTTCTTC. This translates into CASSSSGGARNEQFF.

Only one count was recorded for this clone. The chain is built from TRBV5-6 and TRBJ2-5, with D tentatively TRBD2 (5 bases). V was trimmed by 0 bases and J by 5 bases, leaving 23 bases between them. In germline, CDR1 is SGHDT, CDR2 YYEEEE. The CDR3 runs to 18 residues. CDR3 amino acids: CASSLVPRGARRLETQYF. The CDR3 region has the DNA TGTGCCAGCAGCTTGGTACCCCGAGGCGCCCGGAGGTTGGAGACCCAGTACTTC.

The chain joins TRBV11-3 to TRBJ2-2, with TRBD1 matching over 7 bases. V lost 4 bases, J lost 5 bases, and 1 base stayed unmatched. CDR3 length: 13 residues. The germline V gene has CDR1 SGHNT and CDR2 YENEEA. The CDR3 sequence: CASSSQGTGELFF. DNA for the CDR3: TGTGCCAGCAGCTCACAGGGGACCGGGGAGCTGTTTTTT. Combining the CDR3 with reference TRBV11-3 and TRBJ2-2 gives the whole variable domain EAGVVQSPRYKIIEKKQPVAFWCNPISGHNTLYWYLQNLGQGPELLIRYENEEAVDDSQLPKDRFSAERLKGVDSTLKIQPAELGDSAVYLCASSSQGTGELFFGEGSRLTVL.

This chain uses TRBV6-5 with TRBJ2-3; TRBD2 aligns across 8 bases. Looked up from germline, CDR1 is MNHEY and CDR2 is SVGAGI. The junction had 10 bases not matched to a gene; V was cut back by 6 bases and J by 5 bases. The CDR3 sequence is 15 residues long. CDR3 coding DNA: TGTGCCAGCAGCCGCGGGGGCCGGGGGGGAGATACGCAGTATTTT. Its protein product is CASSRGGRGGDTQYF.